The next 18 T cell receptor beta chains were all read from a single sample in a study of shared clonotypes between healthy human individuals. Libraries were prepared by immunoSEQ multiplex PCR; TCRdb keeps only in-frame clonotypes and omits some of them. The table lists around 1.4 million clones, about 98.5% of them singletons, with roughly 0.36% in the top ten. Sample: naive CD4+ T cells sorted from blood. Subset here: CD45RA+ positively selected. These receptor sequences come from a man younger than 45 in good health.

This clone has just one count. The rearrangement uses TRBV5-1 and TRBJ1-1, with TRBD1 as a possible D gene (6 bases). Looked up from germline, CDR1 is SGHRS and CDR2 is YFSETQ. This CDR3 spans 15 amino acids. Trimming pared 4 bases from V and 7 bases from J, leaving 20 bases between. The DNA of the CDR3 is TGCGCCAGCAGCCCCGACGGGGCAGGGGAAGGTGAAGCTTTCTTT. Its protein product is CASSPDGAGEGEAFF.

The V gene is TRBV27, the J gene TRBJ1-5; D is perhaps TRBD1 (5 bases). V was clipped by 5 bases and J by 0 bases, with 11 bases between them. The CDR3 covers 15 residues. Per germline, CDR1 MNHEY and CDR2 SMNVEV (reference sequence). In nucleotides, the CDR3 is TGTGCCAGCAGTCGCGGGACGGATAGCAATCAGCCCCAGCATTTT. This encodes CASSRGTDSNQPQHF.

This clone showed up just a few times. The genes are TRBV29-1 and TRBJ2-1; 7 nucleotides match TRBD2. The CDR3 has 15 residues. Per germline, CDR1 SQVTM and CDR2 ANQGSEA. V was clipped by 6 bases and J by 2 bases; unmatched bases: 10. This CDR3 is CSVWLREFAYNEQFF. In nucleotides, the CDR3 is TGCAGCGTCTGGCTGCGGGAGTTCGCCTACAATGAGCAGTTCTTC.

This chain uses TRBV2 with TRBJ1-1, with a possible D match to TRBD1 (6 bases). The CDR3 has 13 amino acids. Germline lookup yields CDR1 SNHLY and CDR2 FYNNEI. V lost 6 bases and J 3 bases, leaving 11 bases between the germline ends. The CDR3 DNA reads as TGTGCCAGCAGCGCCGAGGGGGACACTGAAGCTTTCTTT. Protein product: CASSAEGDTEAFF.

The rearrangement links TRBV12-5 to TRBJ1-1, with 10 bases identical to TRBD1. V lost 0 bases to trimming and J lost 0 bases; unmatched junction nucleotides: 13. The CDR3 has 20 residues. CDR1 is LGHNT and CDR2 is FRNRAP in the germline V gene. CDR3 loop: CASGLVPLRQGATMNTEAFF. The CDR3 region has the DNA TGTGCTAGTGGTTTGGTACCCCTTAGACAGGGGGCGACGATGAACACTGAAGCTTTCTTT.

This sequence joins TRBV6-1 and TRBJ1-1; possibly TRBD1 for D (6 bases). This CDR3 contains 14 residues. V lost 11 bases and J 7 bases, leaving 23 bases between the germline ends. In germline, CDR1 is MNHNS, CDR2 SASEGT. This CDR3 reads CACGGAGKFGEAFF. CDR3 nucleotides: TGTGCCTGCGGGGGGGCAGGGAAGTTTGGTGAAGCTTTCTTT.

This chain joins TRBV6-6 and TRBJ2-3; no clear D. With 5 bases removed from V and 6 bases from J, the gap between germline ends came to 12 bases. This CDR3 is built from 13 residues. From germline, CDR1 is MNHNY and CDR2 SVGAGI (reference sequence). The CDR3 here is CASSAPGGDTQYF. CDR3 nucleotides: TGTGCCAGCAGTGCCCCGGGTGGGGATACGCAGTATTTT.

This sequence joins TRBV9 and TRBJ2-5, with 10 bases lining up with TRBD2. V lost 4 bases to trimming and J lost 4 bases; unmatched junction nucleotides: 13. CDR3 length: 17 amino acids. Germline V gene sequence: CDR1 SGDLS, CDR2 YYNGEE. The DNA of the CDR3 is TGTGCCAGCAGCTTATCCGGACTAGCGGACACCGGAGAGACCCAGTACTTC. It specifies CASSLSGLADTGETQYF.

Points on this clone: Within the sample, other DNA sequences also encode this same CDR3. The chain combines TRBV28 with TRBJ2-7; D not certain. The CDR3 contains 11 residues. In germline, CDR1 is MDHEN, CDR2 SYDVKM. Trimming cost V 5 bases and J 4 bases, with 6 bases left between them. CDR3 DNA: TGTGCCAGCAGTCCTGCTTACGAGCAGTACTTC. It is translated as CASSPAYEQYF.

This chain connects TRBV5-1 to TRBJ1-1; TRBD1 agrees at 10 bases. Germline V gives CDR1 SGHRS, CDR2 YFSETQ. The J segment lost 0 bases and the V segment lost 0 bases, leaving 5 bases of the junction unmatched. This CDR3 is 17 amino acids long. The CDR3 DNA reads as TGCGCCAGCAGCTTGGGACAGGGGGCGGCGATGAACACTGAAGCTTTCTTT. Its protein product is CASSLGQGAAMNTEAFF. The complete variable domain, with remaining parts taken from reference TRBV5-1 and TRBJ1-1, reads KAGVTQTPRYLIKTRGQQVTLSCSPISGHRSVSWYQQTPGQGLQFLFEYFSETQRNKGNFPGRFSGRQFSNSRSEMNVSTLELGDSALYLCASSLGQGAAMNTEAFFGQGTRLTVV.

The chain recombines TRBV29-1 with TRBJ2-7, with D perhaps matching TRBD1 or TRBD2 (5 bases each). This CDR3 region has 12 residues. The V end was cut by 8 bases, the J end by 4 bases, with 15 bases between. CDR1 is SQVTM, CDR2 ANQGSEA, per germline. CDR3 DNA: TGCAGCCCCCCGGGACCATATTACGAGCAGTACTTC. Protein: CSPPGPYYEQYF.

The chain combines TRBV5-1 with TRBJ2-7; maybe TRBD2 (6 bases). From germline, CDR1 is SGHRS and CDR2 YFSETQ. The CDR3 extends over 14 amino acids. Trimming cost V 5 bases and J 4 bases, with 16 bases left between them. The CDR3 nucleotides read TGCGCCAGCAGAAGGAGGGGCGACCAATACGAGCAGTACTTC. This sequence encodes CASRRRGDQYEQYF. The full variable domain, completed using reference TRBV5-1 and TRBJ2-7, is KAGVTQTPRYLIKTRGQQVTLSCSPISGHRSVSWYQQTPGQGLQFLFEYFSETQRNKGNFPGRFSGRQFSNSRSEMNVSTLELGDSALYLCASRRRGDQYEQYFGPGTRLTVT.

The chain carries TRBV5-1 and TRBJ2-7; TRBD1 agrees at 9 bases. The CDR3 sequence is 17 residues long. The germline V gene has CDR1 SGHRS and CDR2 YFSETQ. V shed 0 bases, J shed 1 base, and the junction held 8 bases outside the gene matches. This CDR3 is CASSLANPGTGSYEQYF. The CDR3 bases are TGCGCCAGCAGCTTGGCCAACCCCGGGACAGGGTCCTACGAGCAGTACTTC.

With regard to this clone: The identical CDR3 is also encoded by other nucleotide sequences in the sample. The chain recombines TRBV6-5 with TRBJ2-7; perhaps TRBD1 as D (5 bases). V was cut by 0 bases and J by 3 bases, with 6 bases left in between. Per the germline V gene, CDR1 is MNHEY and CDR2 is SVGAGI. This CDR3 has 13 amino acids. The CDR3 sequence: CASSYSTGYEQYF. The CDR3 DNA follows: TGTGCCAGCAGTTACTCCACAGGCTACGAGCAGTACTTC.

This chain connects TRBV4-2 to TRBJ2-2; 7 bases are shared with TRBD2. Germline CDR1 LGHNA, CDR2 YNFKEQ. The CDR3 loop spans 17 amino acids. Trimming cost V 4 bases and J 1 base; bases outside gene matches: 9. CDR3 region: CASSPSVKRENTGELFF. The CDR3 DNA follows: TGTGCCAGCAGCCCATCCGTTAAGCGGGAGAACACCGGGGAGCTGTTTTTT.

This clone was counted a single time. The rearrangement joins TRBV9 to TRBJ2-7; weak D call: TRBD1 (5 bases). This CDR3 region has 14 residues. Germline V gives CDR1 SGDLS, CDR2 YYNGEE. With 0 bases removed from V and 3 bases from J, the gap between germline ends came to 10 bases. CDR3 bases: TGTGCCAGCAGCGTAGGGGGCAGCCTCTACGAGCAGTACTTC. Its translation: CASSVGGSLYEQYF.

The chain employs TRBV2 and TRBJ2-5, with TRBD2 matching over 9 bases. The germline gives CDR1 SNHLY, CDR2 FYNNEI. The CDR3 contains 14 residues. The V gene end was trimmed by 7 bases and the J gene end by 4 bases; junction bases not matched to a gene: 7. This chain's CDR3 is CASMGGRVRETQYF. The CDR3 DNA reads TGTGCCAGCATGGGCGGGAGGGTGCGAGAGACCCAGTACTTC.

J is TRBJ2-1 and V is TRBV6-1, with D maybe TRBD1 (8 bases). Germline V lookup: CDR1 MNHNS, CDR2 SASEGT. Trimming left V 3 bases short and J 4 bases short, with 13 bases between. The CDR3 length is 15 residues. As DNA, the CDR3 is TGTGCCAGCAGTGATACAGGGGGGGCGTACAATGAGCAGTTCTTC. Translating it yields CASSDTGGAYNEQFF.